This note documents a single TCR beta chain sequence. Its antigen is undetermined. The same CDR3 can be traced to other DNA sequences in this sample. Processed graft tissue released its intraepithelial and lamina propria lymphocytes. This sample was included in a study of graft-versus-host responses after intestinal transplantation. Study at large: Among the recipients, transplants were multivisceral, liver-intestinal, or isolated intestinal. Each patient got anti-thymocyte globulin induction, then tacrolimus and steroids for roughly 3 years. Study observations and caveats: GvH clones appeared in recipient marrow, some first in ileum or blood. Some patients had graft-donor T cell macrochimerism, and their allografts showed high graft-versus-host to host-versus-graft clonal ratios.

The CDR3 totals 11 residues. V gave up 7 bases and J gave up 4 bases; unmatched junction bases: 1. The germline gives CDR1 WSHSY, CDR2 SAAADI. Data came from immunoSEQ multiplex PCR; TCRdb stores just in-frame clones and leaves some out. The data hold roughly 23,000 clones, with around three quarters observed a single time. The sequence was collected from a human patient who received an intestinal transplant, so some T cells may come from the graft donor. The V and J genes are TRBV10-2 and TRBJ2-7; 7 nucleotides line up with TRBD2. The sample consisted of ileum tissue, taken 12 days after intestinal transplant. The CDR3 protein is CASTGGYEQYF. CDR3 nucleotides: TGCGCCAGCACCGGGGGGTACGAGCAGTACTTC.